This entry describes one TCR beta chain. This entry is derived from a study of ipilimumab plus nivolumab after autologous stem cell transplantation. Study overall: A median of roughly 8 nivolumab and five or six ipilimumab doses were given. The myeloma cohort included high-risk transplant-naive patients and patients relapsing within 3 years of a first autologous transplant.

Germline V lookup: CDR1 SGHTA, CDR2 FQGTGA. V gave up 1 base and J gave up 6 bases; unmatched junction bases: 13. The CDR3 sequence is 17 residues long. The data were produced by immunoSEQ multiplex PCR, yet TCRdb's version contains in-frame clones alone and is incomplete. The sample shows several thousand clones, 85% to 90% of them seen only once. Starting 14 to 28 days after autologous transplant, ipilimumab 1 mg/kg was given. Dosing: nivolumab 3 mg/kg IV, weeks 1, 4, 7, 10, then every two weeks to week 26. V gene TRBV7-3 combines with J gene TRBJ2-7; 9 positions agree with TRBD1. The input for sequencing was PBMCs, taken in a trial of ipilimumab plus nivolumab as post-transplant consolidation. The receptor was isolated from a female donor with multiple myeloma. This CDR3 reads CASSLNGPGQGYSEQYF. DNA for the CDR3: TGTGCCAGCAGCTTAAATGGTCCGGGACAGGGATATAGCGAGCAGTACTTC.